A selection of T cell receptor beta chains follows, all from one sample in a study of blood T cell repertoires in COVID-19. TCRdb's table, derived via immunoSEQ multiplex PCR, lists solely in-frame clones and lacks some. The sample has a few hundred thousand clones; nearly 90% are singletons. Sequences were obtained from PBMCs or T cells enriched from blood (not recorded which). The receptors come from a woman aged 25 to 39 who had recovered from COVID-19. The CDR3 runs from the conserved cysteine through the conserved F or W. Fields, in order: D gene, J gene, clone size, V gene, CDR3 protein, CDR3 DNA. The D gene is left open where the match is weak. For some rows the clone size is stated as once, few or many, or as a class when expanded; others skip it.

d_gene: .; j_gene: TRBJ1-5; abundance: .; v_gene: TRBV30; CDR3aa: CAWSVAMGGQHF; CDR3nt: TGTGCCTGGAGTGTAGCGATGGGTGGCCAGCATTTT
d_gene: TRBD1; j_gene: TRBJ1-2; abundance: once; v_gene: TRBV29-1; CDR3aa: CSGTLTGHGYTF; CDR3nt: TGCAGCGGGACACTGACAGGGCATGGCTACACCTTC
d_gene: .; j_gene: TRBJ1-2; abundance: .; v_gene: TRBV7-9; CDR3aa: CASSLVTGLRGYTF; CDR3nt: TGTGCCAGCAGCTTAGTCACGGGGTTGCGGGGCTACACCTTC
d_gene: .; j_gene: TRBJ1-4; abundance: .; v_gene: TRBV7-8; CDR3aa: CASSLGGSANEKLFF; CDR3nt: TGTGCCAGCAGCTTAGGTGGTTCAGCTAATGAAAAACTGTTTTTT
d_gene: TRBD2; j_gene: TRBJ2-7; abundance: .; v_gene: TRBV6-5; CDR3aa: CASSFLAGGNYEQYF; CDR3nt: TGTGCCAGCAGTTTCTTAGCGGGGGGAAACTACGAGCAGTACTTC
d_gene: TRBD2; j_gene: TRBJ2-5; abundance: .; v_gene: TRBV5-4; CDR3aa: CASSFAGGGETQYF; CDR3nt: TGTGCCAGCAGCTTTGCGGGGGGGGGAGAGACCCAGTACTTC
d_gene: .; j_gene: TRBJ2-3; abundance: .; v_gene: TRBV19; CDR3aa: CASRSADTTDTQYF; CDR3nt: TGTGCCAGTAGGTCAGCGGATACCACAGATACGCAGTATTTT
d_gene: TRBD2; j_gene: TRBJ2-7; abundance: .; v_gene: TRBV3-1/TRBV3-2; CDR3aa: CASSQGTSGRYEQYF; CDR3nt: TGTGCCAGCAGCCAAGGGACTAGCGGACGCTACGAGCAGTACTTC
d_gene: .; j_gene: TRBJ1-1; abundance: .; v_gene: TRBV3-1/TRBV3-2; CDR3aa: CASSQRSRGAEAFF; CDR3nt: TGTGCCAGCAGCCAAAGGAGCAGGGGTGCTGAAGCTTTCTTT
d_gene: TRBD1; j_gene: TRBJ1-2; abundance: .; v_gene: TRBV7-2; CDR3aa: CASSLWPGTGVDGYTF; CDR3nt: TGTGCCAGCAGCTTATGGCCCGGGACAGGGGTGGATGGCTACACCTTC
d_gene: TRBD1; j_gene: TRBJ1-2; abundance: .; v_gene: TRBV10-2; CDR3aa: CASSAQGAFNYGYTF; CDR3nt: TGCGCCAGCAGTGCCCAGGGGGCATTTAACTATGGCTACACCTTC
d_gene: .; j_gene: TRBJ2-3; abundance: .; v_gene: TRBV3-1/TRBV3-2; CDR3aa: CASSPSTGGTDTQYF; CDR3nt: TGTGCCAGCAGCCCCTCTACGGGGGGCACAGATACGCAGTATTTT
d_gene: TRBD2; j_gene: TRBJ2-5; abundance: .; v_gene: TRBV6-2/TRBV6-3; CDR3aa: CASSYSTSGALTQYF; CDR3nt: TGTGCCAGCAGTTACTCGACTAGCGGGGCCCTTACCCAGTACTTC
d_gene: .; j_gene: TRBJ1-1; abundance: .; v_gene: TRBV30; CDR3aa: CAWSRFKGRTEAFF; CDR3nt: TGTGCCTGGAGCCGCTTCAAAGGCAGGACTGAAGCTTTCTTT
d_gene: TRBD1; j_gene: TRBJ2-5; abundance: few; v_gene: TRBV6-5; CDR3aa: CACGQVKETQYF; CDR3nt: TGTGCCTGCGGACAGGTCAAGGAGACCCAGTACTTC
d_gene: TRBD1; j_gene: TRBJ1-6; abundance: .; v_gene: TRBV2; CDR3aa: CARGGDGNNSPLHF; CDR3nt: TGTGCCAGAGGGGGCGACGGGAATAATTCACCCCTCCACTTT
d_gene: .; j_gene: TRBJ1-1; abundance: .; v_gene: TRBV7-9; CDR3aa: CASSPGFTEAFF; CDR3nt: TGTGCCAGCAGTCCGGGGTTCACTGAAGCTTTCTTT
d_gene: TRBD1; j_gene: TRBJ2-3; abundance: .; v_gene: TRBV24-1; CDR3aa: CATSPGTGGRDTQYF; CDR3nt: TGTGCCACCTCCCCCGGGACAGGGGGTCGGGATACGCAGTATTTT
d_gene: .; j_gene: TRBJ1-4; abundance: .; v_gene: TRBV5-1; CDR3aa: CASSLADRSGEKLFF; CDR3nt: TGCGCCAGCAGCTTGGCCGACAGGTCGGGTGAAAAACTGTTTTTT
d_gene: .; j_gene: TRBJ1-6; abundance: .; v_gene: TRBV4-3; CDR3aa: CASSLEGADNSPLHF; CDR3nt: TGCGCCAGCAGCCTGGAGGGTGCCGATAATTCACCCCTCCACTTT
d_gene: .; j_gene: TRBJ2-3; abundance: .; v_gene: TRBV3-1/TRBV3-2; CDR3aa: CASSQIGLGPSTDTQYF; CDR3nt: TGTGCCAGCAGCCAAATCGGACTGGGCCCTAGCACAGATACGCAGTATTTT
d_gene: .; j_gene: TRBJ1-4; abundance: .; v_gene: TRBV7-9; CDR3aa: CASSPHSTGQSNEKLFF; CDR3nt: TGTGCCAGCAGCCCGCACTCTACTGGACAGAGTAATGAAAAACTGTTTTTT
d_gene: .; j_gene: TRBJ2-5; abundance: .; v_gene: TRBV4-1; CDR3aa: CASSQDILQGQGETQYF; CDR3nt: TGCGCCAGCAGCCAAGATATCCTCCAGGGGCAGGGGGAGACCCAGTACTTC
d_gene: .; j_gene: TRBJ2-5; abundance: .; v_gene: TRBV6-5; CDR3aa: CASKAGGPETQYF; CDR3nt: TGTGCCAGCAAGGCGGGTGGTCCGGAGACCCAGTACTTC
d_gene: .; j_gene: TRBJ2-2; abundance: .; v_gene: TRBV9; CDR3aa: CASSVGGRSSLSGELFF; CDR3nt: TGTGCCAGCAGCGTCGGAGGACGCAGCAGTCTTTCCGGGGAGCTGTTTTTT
d_gene: .; j_gene: TRBJ1-2; abundance: once; v_gene: TRBV7-2; CDR3aa: CASSQNPPNYGYTF; CDR3nt: TGTGCCAGCAGCCAGAATCCCCCTAACTATGGCTACACCTTC
d_gene: .; j_gene: TRBJ2-1; abundance: .; v_gene: TRBV6-5; CDR3aa: CASRGHLLTNEQFF; CDR3nt: TGTGCCAGCAGGGGACATCTCCTTACGAATGAGCAGTTCTTC
d_gene: TRBD1; j_gene: TRBJ1-6; abundance: .; v_gene: TRBV6-5; CDR3aa: CASRGTGGGSPLHF; CDR3nt: TGTGCCAGCAGGGGAACAGGGGGAGGATCACCCCTCCACTTT
d_gene: .; j_gene: TRBJ2-3; abundance: .; v_gene: TRBV28; CDR3aa: CASSFQAPDTQYF; CDR3nt: TGTGCCAGCAGTTTTCAGGCCCCAGATACGCAGTATTTT
d_gene: .; j_gene: TRBJ2-7; abundance: .; v_gene: TRBV2; CDR3aa: CASNPVGRGYEQYF; CDR3nt: TGTGCCAGCAACCCGGTGGGCAGGGGCTACGAGCAGTACTTC
d_gene: TRBD1; j_gene: TRBJ2-3; abundance: .; v_gene: TRBV7-3; CDR3aa: CATAGTGGSTDTQYF; CDR3nt: TGTGCCACCGCCGGGACAGGCGGGAGCACAGATACGCAGTATTTT
d_gene: TRBD2; j_gene: TRBJ2-1; abundance: .; v_gene: TRBV5-1; CDR3aa: CASSLASLAGGWNEQFF; CDR3nt: TGCGCCAGCAGCTTGGCCTCTTTAGCGGGGGGTTGGAATGAGCAGTTCTTC
d_gene: TRBD1; j_gene: TRBJ2-3; abundance: once; v_gene: TRBV11-3; CDR3aa: CASSPPGQGRPDTQYF; CDR3nt: TGTGCCAGCAGCCCTCCGGGACAGGGTCGTCCAGATACGCAGTATTTT
d_gene: TRBD1; j_gene: TRBJ1-2; abundance: .; v_gene: TRBV5-1; CDR3aa: CASSLAPGQGYGYTF; CDR3nt: TGCGCCAGCAGCTTGGCTCCGGGACAGGGATATGGCTACACCTTC
d_gene: TRBD1; j_gene: TRBJ1-2; abundance: .; v_gene: TRBV6-5; CDR3aa: CASSSPGQGAGGYTF; CDR3nt: TGTGCCAGCAGTTCCCCCGGACAGGGGGCCGGGGGCTACACCTTC
d_gene: .; j_gene: TRBJ1-6; abundance: .; v_gene: TRBV5-1; CDR3aa: CASSLLAHVNSPLHF; CDR3nt: TGCGCCAGCAGCTTGTTGGCACACGTCAATTCACCCCTCCACTTT
d_gene: TRBD1; j_gene: TRBJ1-4; abundance: .; v_gene: TRBV19; CDR3aa: CASSPGQGAEKLFF; CDR3nt: TGTGCCAGTAGCCCGGGACAGGGCGCTGAAAAACTGTTTTTT
d_gene: .; j_gene: TRBJ1-2; abundance: once; v_gene: TRBV14; CDR3aa: CASRQEGATDNYGYTF; CDR3nt: TGTGCCAGCAGGCAAGAGGGAGCTACGGATAACTATGGCTACACCTTC
d_gene: TRBD2; j_gene: TRBJ2-1; abundance: once; v_gene: TRBV7-3; CDR3aa: CASSLGSGGTWNEQFF; CDR3nt: TGTGCCAGCAGCTTAGGTAGCGGGGGGACGTGGAATGAGCAGTTCTTC
d_gene: .; j_gene: TRBJ1-2; abundance: .; v_gene: TRBV5-4; CDR3aa: CASSFRTDYGYTF; CDR3nt: TGTGCCAGCAGCTTCCGGACAGACTATGGCTACACCTTC
d_gene: TRBD2; j_gene: TRBJ2-2; abundance: .; v_gene: TRBV7-7; CDR3aa: CASSRTGGRAGELFF; CDR3nt: TGTGCTAGCAGCCGGACAGGCGGGAGGGCCGGGGAGCTGTTTTTT
d_gene: .; j_gene: TRBJ2-6; abundance: .; v_gene: TRBV6-5; CDR3aa: CAASNQASGANVLTF; CDR3nt: TGTGCCGCATCAAACCAAGCCTCTGGGGCCAACGTCCTGACTTTC
d_gene: TRBD2; j_gene: TRBJ2-3; abundance: .; v_gene: TRBV5-1; CDR3aa: CASSLRPPTSRFADTQYF; CDR3nt: TGCGCCAGCAGCTTGCGCCCCCCGACTAGCAGGTTCGCAGATACGCAGTATTTT
d_gene: TRBD1; j_gene: TRBJ1-1; abundance: .; v_gene: TRBV6-5; CDR3aa: CASSSDRGEAFF; CDR3nt: TGTGCCAGCAGCAGCGACAGGGGGGAAGCTTTCTTT
d_gene: TRBD1; j_gene: TRBJ1-4; abundance: .; v_gene: TRBV5-1; CDR3aa: CASSFRDSSERLFF; CDR3nt: TGCGCCAGCAGCTTCCGGGACAGCTCAGAAAGACTGTTTTTT
d_gene: TRBD1; j_gene: TRBJ1-1; abundance: .; v_gene: TRBV7-9; CDR3aa: CASSPDRGWDTEAFF; CDR3nt: TGTGCCAGCAGCCCGGACAGGGGCTGGGACACTGAAGCTTTCTTT
d_gene: .; j_gene: TRBJ1-5; abundance: .; v_gene: TRBV19; CDR3aa: CASSIQGDQPQHF; CDR3nt: TGTGCCAGTAGTATACAAGGGGATCAGCCCCAGCATTTT
d_gene: TRBD1; j_gene: TRBJ1-1; abundance: .; v_gene: TRBV18; CDR3aa: CASSPDLGQGFSMNTEAFF; CDR3nt: TGTGCCAGCTCACCAGATCTGGGACAGGGGTTCTCAATGAACACTGAAGCTTTCTTT
d_gene: .; j_gene: TRBJ1-3; abundance: .; v_gene: TRBV10-3; CDR3aa: CAISESARNTIYF; CDR3nt: TGTGCCATCAGTGAGTCGGCCCGAAACACCATATATTTT
d_gene: .; j_gene: TRBJ2-7; abundance: .; v_gene: TRBV27; CDR3aa: CASSLGQTGFFEQYF; CDR3nt: TGTGCCAGCAGTCTGGGACAAACGGGATTCTTCGAGCAGTACTTC
d_gene: .; j_gene: TRBJ1-2; abundance: .; v_gene: TRBV7-3; CDR3aa: CASSLSGGVGYTF; CDR3nt: TGTGCCAGCAGCTTATCGGGGGGAGTTGGCTACACCTTC
d_gene: .; j_gene: TRBJ2-1; abundance: .; v_gene: TRBV7-6; CDR3aa: CASSLGSGYGNEQFF; CDR3nt: TGTGCCAGCAGCTTAGGGTCGGGGTACGGGAATGAGCAGTTCTTC
d_gene: .; j_gene: TRBJ1-1; abundance: few; v_gene: TRBV4-2; CDR3aa: CASSQEGVASEAFF; CDR3nt: TGTGCCAGCAGCCAAGAGGGCGTTGCGAGTGAAGCTTTCTTT
d_gene: TRBD1; j_gene: TRBJ1-1; abundance: .; v_gene: TRBV11-1; CDR3aa: CASSLGDSPMNTEAFF; CDR3nt: TGTGCCAGCAGCTTAGGGGACAGCCCCATGAACACTGAAGCTTTCTTT
d_gene: TRBD1; j_gene: TRBJ1-5; abundance: .; v_gene: TRBV4-3; CDR3aa: CASSQDEGRTGEQPQHF; CDR3nt: TGCGCCAGCAGCCAAGATGAAGGCCGGACAGGGGAGCAGCCCCAGCATTTT
d_gene: TRBD1; j_gene: TRBJ1-2; abundance: .; v_gene: TRBV27; CDR3aa: CASSRTDRVRYGYTF; CDR3nt: TGTGCCAGCAGCCGAACGGACAGGGTTAGGTATGGCTACACCTTC
d_gene: .; j_gene: TRBJ1-4; abundance: .; v_gene: TRBV11-2; CDR3aa: CASSLGLQTNEKLFF; CDR3nt: TGTGCCAGCAGCTTAGGTTTACAGACTAATGAAAAACTGTTTTTT
d_gene: .; j_gene: TRBJ2-7; abundance: .; v_gene: TRBV18; CDR3aa: CASSPEAGALNEQYF; CDR3nt: TGTGCCAGCTCACCAGAGGCAGGGGCCCTCAACGAGCAGTACTTC
d_gene: .; j_gene: TRBJ2-5; abundance: .; v_gene: TRBV7-9; CDR3aa: CASSLAQYQETQYF; CDR3nt: TGTGCCAGCAGCTTAGCCCAGTACCAAGAGACCCAGTACTTC